These 22 T cell receptor beta chains came from one sample sequenced in a study of OX40 agonist ivuxolimab in advanced cancers. Here immunoSEQ multiplex PCR was the method, and the copy in TCRdb shows in-frame clones only, minus some. The sample has around 95,000 clones, roughly 93% seen once. The starting material was CD4+ or CD8+ T cells sorted from blood, obtained in a trial of the OX40 agonist ivuxolimab. Every receptor here comes from an adult with an advanced solid tumor such as melanoma, head and neck, liver or kidney cancer.

The chain recombines TRBV15 with TRBJ2-3, with a possible D match to TRBD2 (6 bases). V was clipped by 6 bases and J by 4 bases, with 14 bases between them. From germline, CDR1 is LNHNV and CDR2 YYDKDF (reference sequence). The CDR3 sequence is 14 residues long. CDR3 nucleotide sequence: TGTGCCACCAGTCCTGGCCGGGAGCCAGATACGCAGTATTTT. It specifies CATSPGREPDTQYF.

The gene calls are TRBV30 and TRBJ2-7, with D possibly matching TRBD1 (5 bases). The CDR3 is made up of 14 amino acids. Trimming removed 1 base at V and 2 bases at J, with 12 bases between. Germline CDR1 GTSNPN, CDR2 SVGIG (reference sequence). The CDR3 sequence is CAWSGQNYTYEQYV. CDR3 coding DNA: TGTGCCTGGAGTGGACAGAATTACACCTACGAGCAGTACGTC.

The V call is TRBV6-5, the J call TRBJ2-7; possible D gene TRBD2, 5 bases. This CDR3 has 14 amino acids. The V end lost 8 bases, the J end lost 4 bases, and 18 bases lay between the germline ends. Germline V gives CDR1 MNHEY, CDR2 SVGAGI. The CDR3 DNA follows: TGTGCCAGCTCGACCCCCGGGGTCCTTTACGAGCAGTACTTC. Its translation: CASSTPGVLYEQYF.

The chain recombines TRBV13 with TRBJ2-7; D is undetermined. This CDR3 contains 14 residues. V was pared by 5 bases and J by 2 bases, with 13 bases between. CDR1 and CDR2 (germline): PRHDT, FYEKMQ (reference sequence). The DNA for the CDR3 is TGTGCCAGCAGCCCACGCCGTCTCGCCTACGAGCAGTACGTC. Translated, it gives CASSPRRLAYEQYV.

This chain joins TRBV9 and TRBJ2-3; no clear D. CDR3 length equals 14 residues. The V end lost 2 bases, the J end lost 0 bases, and 7 bases lay between the germline ends. Germline values: CDR1 SGDLS, CDR2 YYNGEE. The CDR3 is CASSVHSSTDTQYF. Written as DNA, the CDR3 is TGTGCCAGCAGCGTCCATTCCAGCACAGATACGCAGTATTTT.

The rearrangement uses TRBV7-3 and TRBJ2-3; maybe TRBD2 (6 bases). The CDR3 extends over 14 amino acids. The germline V gene has CDR1 SGHTA and CDR2 FQGTGA. Trimming shortened V by 4 bases and J by 2 bases, and 10 bases separated the two germline ends. CDR3 protein: CASSSGLYTDTQYF. CDR3 sequence (DNA): TGTGCCAGCAGCTCGGGACTGTACACAGATACGCAGTATTTT.

The chain recombines TRBV14 with TRBJ2-2; D perhaps matches TRBD1 (6 bases). V shed 3 bases and J shed 0 bases, with 14 bases lying between them. CDR1 and CDR2 from the germline V gene are SGHDN and FVKESK. CDR3 length equals 17 residues. The CDR3 sequence: CASSQGWGPANTGELFF. DNA of the CDR3: TGTGCCAGCAGCCAGGGGTGGGGGCCTGCGAACACCGGGGAGCTGTTTTTT. The variable domain in full, with the rest retrieved from reference TRBV14 and TRBJ2-2, is EAGVTQFPSHSVIEKGQTVTLRCDPISGHDNLYWYRRVMGKEIKFLLHFVKESKQDESGMPNNRFLAERTGGTYSTLKVQPAELEDSGVYFCASSQGWGPANTGELFFGEGSRLTVL.

CDR3 sequence (DNA): TGCGCCAGCAGCTTGGATGGGCGGAATGCTGGGACGCGAAACATCTATGGCTACACCTTC. It translates to CASSLDGRNAGTRNIYGYTF. This chain uses TRBV5-1 with TRBJ1-2; weak D call: TRBD1 (5 bases). This CDR3 contains 20 residues. Trimming left V 0 bases short and J 4 bases short, with 28 bases between. Germline CDR1 is SGHRS and CDR2 is YFSETQ.

The CDR3 reads CASSGRGNTEAFF. CDR3 nucleotide sequence: TGTGCCAGCAGCGGGCGGGGGAACACTGAAGCTTTCTTT. V gene TRBV5-4 combines with J gene TRBJ1-1; D not certain. CDR3 size: 13 residues. V lost 4 bases to trimming and J lost 1 base, with 8 bases between them. Germline V gene data show CDR1 as SGHNT and CDR2 as YYREEE (reference sequence).

The chain links TRBV5-4 to TRBJ2-5; possibly TRBD2 for D (6 bases). The CDR3 runs 16 residues. V dropped 4 bases and J dropped 0 bases, with 16 bases sitting between them. CDR1 and CDR2 from the germline V gene are SGHNT and YYREEE (reference sequence). CDR3: CASSRPSGPDQETQYF. Written as DNA, the CDR3 is TGTGCCAGCAGCCGACCCAGCGGGCCCGACCAAGAGACCCAGTACTTC.

The J gene is TRBJ2-6, the V gene TRBV5-4, with no clear D. The CDR3 length is 18 residues. In germline, CDR1 is SGHNT, CDR2 YYREEE (reference sequence). V dropped 2 bases and J dropped 0 bases, with 15 bases sitting between them. CDR3 DNA: TGTGCCAGCAGCTTCGGTACCTTTCCAAACTCTGGGGCCAACGTCCTGACTTTC. This sequence encodes CASSFGTFPNSGANVLTF.

The gene calls are TRBV4-3 and TRBJ2-1; D not certain. CDR1 LGHNA and CDR2 YSLEER come from the germline V gene. The V gene lost 0 bases and the J gene lost 6 bases, with 9 bases spanning the gap. The CDR3 runs 14 residues. CDR3 amino acids: CASSQDGFGNEQFF. CDR3 nucleotides: TGCGCCAGCAGCCAAGATGGCTTTGGCAATGAGCAGTTCTTC.

The rearrangement joins TRBV28 to TRBJ2-2, with D unclear. The CDR3 consists of 18 residues. Germline CDR1 and CDR2: MDHEN and SYDVKM. The germline V and J ends were trimmed by 8 bases and 5 bases, with 27 bases remaining between them. For the CDR3, the DNA is TGTGCCAGCTCTTTTAGCCCCACGTGGCGCGATGAGACCGGGGAGCTGTTTTTT. It encodes CASSFSPTWRDETGELFF.

V usage is TRBV6-6 and J usage is TRBJ1-1; D gene ambiguous. This CDR3 is built from 11 residues. Germline V gene lookup returns CDR1 MNHNY and CDR2 SVGAGI (reference sequence). Trimming took 4 bases from V and 4 from J, leaving 4 bases between them. CDR3 sequence reads: CASSLLTEAFF. CDR3 coding DNA: TGTGCCAGCAGTTTGCTCACTGAAGCTTTCTTT.

J is TRBJ1-6 and V is TRBV6-5; weak D call: TRBD1 (6 bases). Between the trimmed V and J ends, which lost 6 bases and 7 bases, there was a span of 13 bases. The germline gives CDR1 MNHEY, CDR2 SVGAGI. The CDR3 is made up of 14 amino acids. This CDR3 is CASSLQTGNSPLHF. The CDR3 nucleotides read TGTGCCAGCAGCCTACAGACAGGAAATTCACCCCTCCACTTT.

The gene calls are TRBV2 and TRBJ1-5, with D tentatively TRBD1 (5 bases). Germline CDR1 is SNHLY and CDR2 is FYNNEI. The CDR3 totals 14 residues. Trimming stripped 9 bases from V and 7 bases from J, with 19 bases between. As DNA, the CDR3 is TGTGCCAGTCAAATTGGTGGGGCGGGGCAGCCCCAGCATTTT. As protein: CASQIGGAGQPQHF.

Only one count was recorded for this clone. The V call is TRBV5-1, the J call TRBJ2-1, with 9 bases identical to TRBD2. Germline-derived CDR1 and CDR2 are SGHRS and YFSETQ. The CDR3 is made up of 15 amino acids. With V trimmed by 1 base and J by 9 bases, 8 bases remained unmatched. In DNA form, the CDR3 reads TGCGCCAGCAGCTTGTTTTGGCGGGAGGGGATTGAGCAGTTCTTC. Translated, it gives CASSLFWREGIEQFF.

The chain is built from TRBV28 and TRBJ1-1; possible D gene TRBD1, 6 bases. The CDR3 covers 12 residues. Germline CDR1 and CDR2: MDHEN and SYDVKM. The germline V and J ends were trimmed by 7 bases and 5 bases, with 11 bases remaining between them. The CDR3 coding sequence is TGTGCCAGCAACTCACAGGGAACTGAAGCTTTCTTT. It translates to CASNSQGTEAFF.

CDR3 loop: CASSQSYLATNEKLFF. The CDR3 DNA sequence: TGCGCCAGCAGCCAATCGTATCTAGCAACTAATGAAAAACTGTTTTTT. The chain couples TRBV4-1 to TRBJ1-4, with D hard to call. CDR1 is MGHRA, CDR2 YSYEKL, per germline. V gave up 2 bases and J gave up 0 bases, with 10 bases separating them. The CDR3 runs to 16 residues.

The J gene is TRBJ2-3, the V gene TRBV2, with D uncertain. V was trimmed by 5 bases and J by 5 bases, leaving 2 bases between them. CDR3 length equals 10 residues. CDR1 is SNHLY and CDR2 is FYNNEI in the germline V gene. CDR3 amino acids: CASSLDTQYF. As DNA, the CDR3 is TGTGCCAGCAGTTTAGATACGCAGTATTTT.

The chain joins TRBV4-3 to TRBJ1-1; possible D gene TRBD1, 5 bases. CDR3 size: 13 residues. V lost 5 bases, J lost 2 bases, and 9 bases lay in between. In germline, CDR1 is LGHNA, CDR2 YSLEER. DNA for the CDR3: TGCGCCAGCAGCGACAGATACAACACTGAAGCTTTCTTT. This translates into CASSDRYNTEAFF.

The chain employs TRBV6-6 and TRBJ1-5; 7 nucleotides agree with TRBD1. The junction had 3 bases not matched to a gene; V was cut back by 7 bases and J by 3 bases. Germline V gene data show CDR1 as MNHNY and CDR2 as SVGAGI (reference sequence). There are 13 residues in the CDR3. CDR3 nucleotides: TGTGCCAGCACCGGACAGGCCAATCAGCCCCAGCATTTT. Translating it yields CASTGQANQPQHF.